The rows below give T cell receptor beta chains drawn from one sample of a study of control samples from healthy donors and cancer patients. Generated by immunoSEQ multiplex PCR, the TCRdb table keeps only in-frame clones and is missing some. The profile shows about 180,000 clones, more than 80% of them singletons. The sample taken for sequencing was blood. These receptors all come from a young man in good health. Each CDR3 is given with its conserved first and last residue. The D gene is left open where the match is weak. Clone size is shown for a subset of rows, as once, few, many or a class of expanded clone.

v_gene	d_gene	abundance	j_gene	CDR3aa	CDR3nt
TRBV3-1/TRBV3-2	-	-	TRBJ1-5	CASSQDPGADRPQHF	TGTGCCAGCAGCCAAGATCCGGGGGCCGATCGGCCCCAGCATTTT
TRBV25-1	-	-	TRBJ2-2	CASSVRTVNTGELFF	TGTGCCAGCAGTGTACGGACAGTCAACACCGGGGAGCTGTTTTTT
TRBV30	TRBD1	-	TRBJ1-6	CAWKDRGVGSYNSPLHF	TGTGCCTGGAAGGACAGGGGAGTTGGATCCTATAATTCACCCCTCCACTTT
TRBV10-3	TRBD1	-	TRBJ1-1	CAISESNRGTEAFF	TGTGCCATCAGTGAGTCAAACAGGGGGACTGAAGCTTTCTTT
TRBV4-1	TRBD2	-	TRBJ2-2	CASRMVAGGPPTGELFF	TGCGCCAGCAGGATGGTAGCGGGGGGGCCCCCCACCGGGGAGCTGTTTTTT
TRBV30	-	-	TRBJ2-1	CAWSVPPYNEQFF	TGTGCCTGGAGTGTACCACCATACAATGAGCAGTTCTTC
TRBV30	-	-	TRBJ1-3	CAWVTGQLSGNTIYF	TGTGCCTGGGTGACAGGCCAACTCTCTGGAAACACCATATATTTT
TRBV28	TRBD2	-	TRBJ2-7	CASSRGGSSYEQYF	TGTGCCAGCAGCCGCGGGGGGAGCTCCTACGAGCAGTACTTC
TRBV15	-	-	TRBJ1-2	CATSRDHTGDYGYTF	TGTGCCACCAGCAGAGATCATACAGGAGATTATGGCTACACCTTC
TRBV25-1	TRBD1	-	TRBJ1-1	CASRRQGVITEAFF	TGTGCCAGCAGAAGACAGGGGGTAATCACTGAAGCTTTCTTT
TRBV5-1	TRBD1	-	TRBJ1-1	CASSLGATGGGTEAFF	TGCGCCAGCAGCTTGGGGGCTACAGGGGGAGGAACTGAAGCTTTCTTT
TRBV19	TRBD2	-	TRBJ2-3	CASSTRLAGGVDTQYF	TGTGCCAGTAGTACGCGACTAGCGGGGGGTGTAGATACGCAGTATTTT
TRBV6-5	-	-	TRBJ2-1	CASRSSSYNEQFF	TGTGCCAGCCGGTCGTCCTCCTACAATGAGCAGTTCTTC
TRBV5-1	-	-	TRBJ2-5	CASSGTSGVKGETQYF	TGCGCCAGCAGCGGAACTAGTGGGGTAAAAGGGGAGACCCAGTACTTC
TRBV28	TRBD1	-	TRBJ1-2	CASRSTGIPGQETF	TGTGCCAGCAGATCTACGGGGATACCGGGACAGGAGACCTTC
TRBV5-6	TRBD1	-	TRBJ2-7	CASSLPRQGHYEQYF	TGTGCCAGCAGCCTGCCCCGACAGGGCCACTACGAGCAGTACTTC
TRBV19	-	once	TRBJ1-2	CASNPPDSVSYTF	TGTGCCAGTAATCCGCCGGACTCTGTCAGCTACACCTTC
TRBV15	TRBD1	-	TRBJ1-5	CATSSDRATSQHF	TGTGCCACCAGCAGTGACAGGGCTACTTCCCAGCATTTT
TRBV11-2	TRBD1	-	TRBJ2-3	CASSWGQTEFTDTQYF	TGTGCCAGCAGCTGGGGACAGACCGAGTTCACAGATACGCAGTATTTT
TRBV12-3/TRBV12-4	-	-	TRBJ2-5	CASSSDRKTQYF	TGTGCCAGCAGTTCCGACAGGAAGACCCAGTACTTC
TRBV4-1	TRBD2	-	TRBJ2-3	CASSQESGRAGDTQYF	TGCGCCAGCAGCCAAGAGAGCGGGAGGGCAGGAGATACGCAGTATTTT
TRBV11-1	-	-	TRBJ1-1	CASSLVGGLPEAFF	TGTGCCAGCAGCTTAGTAGGGGGGTTGCCTGAAGCTTTCTTT
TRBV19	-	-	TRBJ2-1	CASSIDHGPYEQFF	TGTGCCAGTAGTATAGATCACGGTCCCTATGAGCAGTTCTTC
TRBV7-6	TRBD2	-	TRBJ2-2	CASSLAASGGYRGGELFF	TGTGCCAGCAGCTTAGCTGCTAGCGGGGGATATCGCGGCGGGGAGCTGTTTTTT
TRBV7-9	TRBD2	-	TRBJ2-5	CASSFGTSEGETQYF	TGTGCCAGCAGCTTCGGGACTAGCGAGGGAGAGACCCAGTACTTC
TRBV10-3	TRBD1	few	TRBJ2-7	CAITTGQGASYEQYF	TGTGCCATCACCACGGGACAGGGGGCATCCTACGAGCAGTACTTC
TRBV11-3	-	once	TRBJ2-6	CASSLTPGPGIGANVLTF	TGTGCCAGCAGCCTCACCCCCGGGCCAGGGATTGGGGCCAACGTCCTGACTTTC
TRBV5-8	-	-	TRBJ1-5	CAGSYNPNQPQHF	TGTGCCGGCAGCTACAACCCCAATCAGCCCCAGCATTTT